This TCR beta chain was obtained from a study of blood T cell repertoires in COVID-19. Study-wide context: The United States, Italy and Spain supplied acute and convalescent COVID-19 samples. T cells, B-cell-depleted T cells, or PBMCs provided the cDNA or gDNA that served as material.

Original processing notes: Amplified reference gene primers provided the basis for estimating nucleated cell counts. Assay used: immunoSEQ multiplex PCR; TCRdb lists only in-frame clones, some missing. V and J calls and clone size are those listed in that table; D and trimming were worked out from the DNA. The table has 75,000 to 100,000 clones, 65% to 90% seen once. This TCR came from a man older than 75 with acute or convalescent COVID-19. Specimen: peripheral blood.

The CDR3 DNA follows: TGTGCCAGCAGCTCCGGGACACACGGCCAAGAGACCCAGTACTTC. Translation gives CASSSGTHGQETQYF. The chain carries TRBV7-9 and TRBJ2-5, with D perhaps matching TRBD1 (6 bases). CDR1 and CDR2 (germline): SEHNR, FQNEAQ (reference sequence). The CDR3 has 15 amino acids. The ends were cut back, 4 bases at V and 1 base at J, with 13 bases in the middle. Complete variable domain (other parts from reference TRBV7-9 and TRBJ2-5): DTGVSQNPRHKITKRGQNVTFRCDPISEHNRLYWYRQTLGQGPEFLTYFQNEAQLEKSRLLSDRFSAERPKGSFSTLEIQRTEQGDSAMYLCASSSGTHGQETQYFGPGTRLLVL.